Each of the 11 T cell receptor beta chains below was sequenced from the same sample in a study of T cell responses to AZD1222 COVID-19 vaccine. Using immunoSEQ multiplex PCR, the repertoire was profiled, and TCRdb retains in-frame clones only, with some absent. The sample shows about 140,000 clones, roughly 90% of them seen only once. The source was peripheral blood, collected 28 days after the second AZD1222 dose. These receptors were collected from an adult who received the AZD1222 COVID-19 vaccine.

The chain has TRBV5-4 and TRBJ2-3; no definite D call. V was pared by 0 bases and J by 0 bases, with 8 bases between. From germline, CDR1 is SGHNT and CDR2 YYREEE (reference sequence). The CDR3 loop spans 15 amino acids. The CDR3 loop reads CASSLAALSTDTQYF. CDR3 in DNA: TGTGCCAGCAGCTTGGCAGCGCTTAGCACAGATACGCAGTATTTT.

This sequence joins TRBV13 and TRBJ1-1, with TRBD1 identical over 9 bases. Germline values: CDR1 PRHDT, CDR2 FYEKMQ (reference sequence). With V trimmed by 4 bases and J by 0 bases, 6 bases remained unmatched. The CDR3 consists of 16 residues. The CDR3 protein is CASSWGTGFLNTEAFF. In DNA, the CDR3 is TGTGCCAGCAGCTGGGGGACAGGGTTCCTGAACACTGAAGCTTTCTTT.

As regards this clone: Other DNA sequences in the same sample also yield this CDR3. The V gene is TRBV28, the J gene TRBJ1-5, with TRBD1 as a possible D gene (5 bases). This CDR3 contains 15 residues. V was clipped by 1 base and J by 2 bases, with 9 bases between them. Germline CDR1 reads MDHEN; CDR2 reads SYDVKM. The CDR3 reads CASSLLTGGNQPQHF. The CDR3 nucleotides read TGTGCCAGCAGTTTATTAACGGGGGGCAATCAGCCCCAGCATTTT.

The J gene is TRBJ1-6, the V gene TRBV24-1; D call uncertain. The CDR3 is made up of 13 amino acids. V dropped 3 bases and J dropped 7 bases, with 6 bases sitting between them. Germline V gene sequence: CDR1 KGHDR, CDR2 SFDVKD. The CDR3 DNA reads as TGTGCCACCAGTGATGCGAAGAATTCACCCCTCCACTTT. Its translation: CATSDAKNSPLHF.

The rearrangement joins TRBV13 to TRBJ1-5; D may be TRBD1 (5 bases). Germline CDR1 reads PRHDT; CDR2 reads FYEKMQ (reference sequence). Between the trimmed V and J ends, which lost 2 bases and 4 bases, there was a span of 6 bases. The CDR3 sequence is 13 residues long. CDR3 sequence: CASSLNRNQPQHF. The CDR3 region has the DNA TGTGCCAGCAGCTTAAACAGGAATCAGCCCCAGCATTTT.

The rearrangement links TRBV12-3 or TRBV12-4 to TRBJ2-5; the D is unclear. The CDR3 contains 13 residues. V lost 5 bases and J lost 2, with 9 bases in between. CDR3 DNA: TGTGCCAGCAGTCTTCAAGAGCAAGAGACCCAGTACTTC. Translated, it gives CASSLQEQETQYF.

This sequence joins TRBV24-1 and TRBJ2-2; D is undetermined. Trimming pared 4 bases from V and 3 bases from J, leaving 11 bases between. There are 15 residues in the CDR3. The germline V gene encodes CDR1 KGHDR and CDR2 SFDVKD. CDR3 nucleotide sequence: TGTGCCACCAGTGACGGCAGTAAAGACACCGGGGAGCTGTTTTTT. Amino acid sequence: CATSDGSKDTGELFF.

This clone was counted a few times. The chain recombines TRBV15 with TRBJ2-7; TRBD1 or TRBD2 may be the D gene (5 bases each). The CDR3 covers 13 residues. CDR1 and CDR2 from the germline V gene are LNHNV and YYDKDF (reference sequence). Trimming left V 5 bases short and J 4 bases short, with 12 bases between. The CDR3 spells CATSPGGYYEQYV. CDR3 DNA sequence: TGTGCCACCAGCCCTGGGGGTTATTACGAGCAGTACGTC.

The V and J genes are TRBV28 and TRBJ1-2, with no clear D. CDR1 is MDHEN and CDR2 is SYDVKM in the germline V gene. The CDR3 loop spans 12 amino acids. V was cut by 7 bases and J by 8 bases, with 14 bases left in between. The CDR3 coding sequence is TGTGCCAGCACCCAAGCCCTTCGAGGCTACACCTTC. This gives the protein CASTQALRGYTF.

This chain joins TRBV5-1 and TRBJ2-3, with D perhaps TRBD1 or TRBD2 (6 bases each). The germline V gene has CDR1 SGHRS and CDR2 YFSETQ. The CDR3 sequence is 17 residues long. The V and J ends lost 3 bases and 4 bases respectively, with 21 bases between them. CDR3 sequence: CASSSTFRGAVSDTQYF. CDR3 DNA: TGCGCCAGCAGCTCTACGTTTAGGGGGGCGGTCTCAGATACGCAGTATTTT.

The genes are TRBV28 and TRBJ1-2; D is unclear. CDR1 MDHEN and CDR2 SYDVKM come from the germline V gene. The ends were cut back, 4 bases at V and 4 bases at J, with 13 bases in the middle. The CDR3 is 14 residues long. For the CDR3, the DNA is TGTGCCAGCAGTTCGGACTCGGTACTCTATGGCTACACCTTC. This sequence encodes CASSSDSVLYGYTF.